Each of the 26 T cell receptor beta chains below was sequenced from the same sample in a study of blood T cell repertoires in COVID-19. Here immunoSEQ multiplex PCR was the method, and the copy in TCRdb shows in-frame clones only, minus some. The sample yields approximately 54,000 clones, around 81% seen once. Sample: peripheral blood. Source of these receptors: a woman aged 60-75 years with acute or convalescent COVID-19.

The CDR3 reads CASSYSRAGELFF. The CDR3 bases are TGTGCCAGCAGTTACTCACGGGCCGGGGAGCTGTTTTTT. V and J are TRBV6-5 and TRBJ2-2, with D hard to call. Trimming cost V 0 bases and J 6 bases, with 5 bases left between them. CDR3 length: 13 amino acids. The V gene's germline CDR1 is MNHEY and CDR2 SVGAGI.

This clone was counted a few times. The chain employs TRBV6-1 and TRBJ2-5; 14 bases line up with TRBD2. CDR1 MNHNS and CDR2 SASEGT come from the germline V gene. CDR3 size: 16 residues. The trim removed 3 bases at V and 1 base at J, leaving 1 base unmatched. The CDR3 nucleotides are TGTGCCAGCAGTGATGGACTAGCGGGGGGCCAAGAGACCCAGTACTTC. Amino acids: CASSDGLAGGQETQYF.

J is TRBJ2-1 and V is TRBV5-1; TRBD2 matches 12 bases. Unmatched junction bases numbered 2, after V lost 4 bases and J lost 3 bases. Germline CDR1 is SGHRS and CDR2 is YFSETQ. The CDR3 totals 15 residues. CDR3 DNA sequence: TGCGCCAGCAGCATACTAGCGGGGGGCTACAATGAGCAGTTCTTC. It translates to CASSILAGGYNEQFF.

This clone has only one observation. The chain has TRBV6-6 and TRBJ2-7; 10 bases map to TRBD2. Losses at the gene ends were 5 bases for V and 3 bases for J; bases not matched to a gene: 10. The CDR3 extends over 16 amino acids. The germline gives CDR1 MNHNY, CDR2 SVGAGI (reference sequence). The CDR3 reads CASSRGLAETSYEQYF. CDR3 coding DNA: TGTGCCAGCAGTCGCGGACTAGCGGAAACTAGCTACGAGCAGTACTTC.

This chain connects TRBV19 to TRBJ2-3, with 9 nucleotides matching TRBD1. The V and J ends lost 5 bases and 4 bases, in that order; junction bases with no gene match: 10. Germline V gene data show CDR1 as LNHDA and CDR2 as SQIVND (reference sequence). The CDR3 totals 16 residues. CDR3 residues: CASSAQGAGWADTQYF. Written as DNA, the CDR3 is TGTGCCAGTAGTGCACAGGGGGCGGGGTGGGCAGATACGCAGTATTTT.

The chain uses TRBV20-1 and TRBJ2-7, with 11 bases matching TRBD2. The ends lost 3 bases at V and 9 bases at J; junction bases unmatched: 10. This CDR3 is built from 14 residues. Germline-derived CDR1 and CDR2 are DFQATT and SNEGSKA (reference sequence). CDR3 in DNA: TGCAGTGCTAGTGAAGTAGCGGGAGGGGTGGGGCAGTACTTC. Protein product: CSASEVAGGVGQYF.

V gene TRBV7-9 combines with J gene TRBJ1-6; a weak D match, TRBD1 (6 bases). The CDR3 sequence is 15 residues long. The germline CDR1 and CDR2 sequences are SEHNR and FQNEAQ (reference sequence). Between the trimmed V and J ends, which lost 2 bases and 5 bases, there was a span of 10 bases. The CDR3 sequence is CASSLLGQNNSPLHF. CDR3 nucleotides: TGTGCCAGCAGCTTACTAGGACAGAATAATTCACCCCTCCACTTT.

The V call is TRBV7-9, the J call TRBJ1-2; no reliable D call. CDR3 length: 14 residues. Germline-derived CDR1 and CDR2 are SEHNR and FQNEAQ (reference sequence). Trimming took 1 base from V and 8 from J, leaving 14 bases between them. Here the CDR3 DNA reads TGTGCCAGCAGCTTAGACGCGGATCTGAGAGGCTACACCTTC. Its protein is CASSLDADLRGYTF.

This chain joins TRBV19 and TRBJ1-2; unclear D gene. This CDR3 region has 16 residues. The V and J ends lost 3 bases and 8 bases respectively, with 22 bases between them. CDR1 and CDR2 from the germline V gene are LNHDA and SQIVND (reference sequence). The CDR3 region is CASSIIGVASTYGYTF. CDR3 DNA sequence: TGTGCCAGTAGTATCATAGGCGTAGCCAGTACCTACGGCTACACCTTC.

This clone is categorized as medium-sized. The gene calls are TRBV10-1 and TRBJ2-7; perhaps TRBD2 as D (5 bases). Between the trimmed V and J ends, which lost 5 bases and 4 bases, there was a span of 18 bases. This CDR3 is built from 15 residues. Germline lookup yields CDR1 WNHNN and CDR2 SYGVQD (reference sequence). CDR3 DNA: TGCGCCAGCAGTCCTAACCCAGAGAGGGAGTACGAGCAGTACTTC. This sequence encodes CASSPNPEREYEQYF.

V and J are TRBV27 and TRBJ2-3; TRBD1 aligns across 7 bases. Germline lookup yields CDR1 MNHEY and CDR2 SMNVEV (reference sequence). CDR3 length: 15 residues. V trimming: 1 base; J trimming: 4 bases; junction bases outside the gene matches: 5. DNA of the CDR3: TGTGCCAGCAGTTTATACGGACAGGCGGCAGATACGCAGTATTTT. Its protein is CASSLYGQAADTQYF.

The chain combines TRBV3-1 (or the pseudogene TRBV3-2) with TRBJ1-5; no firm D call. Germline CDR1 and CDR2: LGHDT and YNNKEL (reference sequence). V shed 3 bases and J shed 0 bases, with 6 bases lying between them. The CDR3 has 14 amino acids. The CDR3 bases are TGTGCCAGCAGCCAGGAGTATAGCAATCAGCCCCAGCATTTT. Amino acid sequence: CASSQEYSNQPQHF.

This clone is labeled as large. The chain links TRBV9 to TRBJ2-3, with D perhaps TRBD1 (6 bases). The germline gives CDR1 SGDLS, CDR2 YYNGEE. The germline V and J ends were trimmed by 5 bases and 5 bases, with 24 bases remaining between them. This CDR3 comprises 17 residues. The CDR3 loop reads CASSPQTGLEGIDTQYF. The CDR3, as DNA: TGTGCCAGCAGTCCACAGACAGGCTTAGAAGGAATAGATACGCAGTATTTT.

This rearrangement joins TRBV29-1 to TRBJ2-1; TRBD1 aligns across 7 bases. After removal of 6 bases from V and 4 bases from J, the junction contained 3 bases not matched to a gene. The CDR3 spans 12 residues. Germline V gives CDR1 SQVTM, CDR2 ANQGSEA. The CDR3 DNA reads TGCAGCGTGGTCAGGGGGTACAATGAGCAGTTCTTC. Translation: CSVVRGYNEQFF.

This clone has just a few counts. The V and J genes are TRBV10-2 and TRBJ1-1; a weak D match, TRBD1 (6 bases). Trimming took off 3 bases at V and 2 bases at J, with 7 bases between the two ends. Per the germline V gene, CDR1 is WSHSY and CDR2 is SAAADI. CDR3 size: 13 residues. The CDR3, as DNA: TGCGCCAGCAGTGAACAGGGAAACACTGAAGCTTTCTTT. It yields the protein CASSEQGNTEAFF.

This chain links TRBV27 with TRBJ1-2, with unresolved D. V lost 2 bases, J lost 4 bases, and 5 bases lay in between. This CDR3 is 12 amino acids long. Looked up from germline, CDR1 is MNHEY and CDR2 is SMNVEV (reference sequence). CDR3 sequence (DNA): TGTGCCAGCAGTTTAGCCGGCTATGGCTACACCTTC. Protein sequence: CASSLAGYGYTF.

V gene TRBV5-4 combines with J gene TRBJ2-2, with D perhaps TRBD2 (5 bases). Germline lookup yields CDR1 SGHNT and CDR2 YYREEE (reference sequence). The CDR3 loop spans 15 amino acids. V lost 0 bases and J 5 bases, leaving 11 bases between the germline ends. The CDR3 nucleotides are TGTGCCAGCAGCTTGGCCGGAGGTCTTACCGGGGAGCTGTTTTTT. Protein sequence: CASSLAGGLTGELFF.

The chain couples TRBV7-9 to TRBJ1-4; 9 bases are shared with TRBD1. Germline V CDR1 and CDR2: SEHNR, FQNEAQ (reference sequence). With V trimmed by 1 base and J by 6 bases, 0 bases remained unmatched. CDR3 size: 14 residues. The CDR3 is CASSLGQGDEKLFF. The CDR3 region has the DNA TGTGCCAGCAGCTTAGGACAGGGGGATGAAAAACTGTTTTTT.

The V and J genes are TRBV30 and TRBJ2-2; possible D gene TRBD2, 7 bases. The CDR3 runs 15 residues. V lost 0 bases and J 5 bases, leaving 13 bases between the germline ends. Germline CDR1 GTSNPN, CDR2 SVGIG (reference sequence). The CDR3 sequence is CAWSVRGGRTGELFF. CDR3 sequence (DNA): TGTGCCTGGAGTGTACGCGGGGGCAGGACCGGGGAGCTGTTTTTT.

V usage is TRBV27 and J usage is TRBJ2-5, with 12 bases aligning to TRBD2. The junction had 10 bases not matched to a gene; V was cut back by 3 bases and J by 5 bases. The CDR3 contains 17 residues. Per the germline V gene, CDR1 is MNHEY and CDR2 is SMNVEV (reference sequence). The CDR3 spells CASSFQPGLAGRETQYF. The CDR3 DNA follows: TGTGCCAGCAGTTTCCAGCCCGGACTAGCGGGACGTGAGACCCAGTACTTC.

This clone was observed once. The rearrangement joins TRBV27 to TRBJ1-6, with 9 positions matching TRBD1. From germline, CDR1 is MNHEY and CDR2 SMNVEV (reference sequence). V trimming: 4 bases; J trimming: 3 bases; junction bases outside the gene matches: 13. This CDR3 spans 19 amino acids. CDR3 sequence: CASSSRDREKIFYNSPLHF. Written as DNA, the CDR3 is TGTGCCAGCAGTTCCCGGGACAGGGAGAAAATTTTCTATAATTCACCCCTCCACTTT.

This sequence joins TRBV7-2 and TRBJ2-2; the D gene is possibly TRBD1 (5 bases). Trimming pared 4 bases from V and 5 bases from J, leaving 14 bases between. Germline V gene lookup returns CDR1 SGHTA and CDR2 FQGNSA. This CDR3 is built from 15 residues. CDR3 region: CASSSRQLGTGELFF. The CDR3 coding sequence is TGTGCCAGCAGCTCCCGACAGTTGGGGACCGGGGAGCTGTTTTTT.

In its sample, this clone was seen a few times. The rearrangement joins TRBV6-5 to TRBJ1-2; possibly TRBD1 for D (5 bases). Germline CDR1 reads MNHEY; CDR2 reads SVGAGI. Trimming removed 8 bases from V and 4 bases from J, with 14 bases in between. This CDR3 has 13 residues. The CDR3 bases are TGTGCCAGCCGGATCCAGACAGTCTATGGCTACACCTTC. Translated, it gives CASRIQTVYGYTF.

The CDR3 DNA sequence: TGCGCCAGCAGCTTGGTAGCAGGGGGCCAAGAGCAGTTCTTC. It encodes CASSLVAGGQEQFF. The chain couples TRBV5-1 to TRBJ2-1; TRBD1 aligns across 8 bases. Germline CDR1 reads SGHRS; CDR2 reads YFSETQ. V shed 0 bases and J 10 bases; nucleotides not matched to a gene: 6. The CDR3 is 14 amino acids.

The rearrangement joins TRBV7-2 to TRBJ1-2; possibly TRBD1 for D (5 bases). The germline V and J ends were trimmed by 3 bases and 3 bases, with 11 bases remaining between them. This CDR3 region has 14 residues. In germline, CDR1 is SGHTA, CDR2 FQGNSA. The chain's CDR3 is CASSFNQGDYGYTF. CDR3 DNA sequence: TGTGCCAGCAGCTTTAACCAGGGCGACTATGGCTACACCTTC.

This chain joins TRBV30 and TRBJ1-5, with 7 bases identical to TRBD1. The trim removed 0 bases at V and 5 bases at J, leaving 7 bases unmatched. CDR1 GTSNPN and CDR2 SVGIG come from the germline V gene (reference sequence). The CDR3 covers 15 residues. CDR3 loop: CAWSVSDRADQPQHF. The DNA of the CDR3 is TGTGCCTGGAGTGTTTCCGACAGGGCCGATCAGCCCCAGCATTTT.